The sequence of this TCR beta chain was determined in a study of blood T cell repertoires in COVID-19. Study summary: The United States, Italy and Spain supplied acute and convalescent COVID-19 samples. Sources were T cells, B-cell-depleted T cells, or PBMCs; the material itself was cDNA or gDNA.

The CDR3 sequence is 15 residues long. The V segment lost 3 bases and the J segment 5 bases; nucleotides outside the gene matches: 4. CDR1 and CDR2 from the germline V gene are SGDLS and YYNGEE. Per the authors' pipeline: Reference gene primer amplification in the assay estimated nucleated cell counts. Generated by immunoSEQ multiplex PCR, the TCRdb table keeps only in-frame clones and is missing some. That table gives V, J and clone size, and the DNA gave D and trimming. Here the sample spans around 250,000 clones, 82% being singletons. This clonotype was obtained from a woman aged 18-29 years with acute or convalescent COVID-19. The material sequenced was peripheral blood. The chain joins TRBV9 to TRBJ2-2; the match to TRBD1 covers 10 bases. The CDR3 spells CASSGTGGVTGELFF. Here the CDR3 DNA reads TGTGCCAGCAGCGGGACAGGGGGTGTGACCGGGGAGCTGTTTTTT.